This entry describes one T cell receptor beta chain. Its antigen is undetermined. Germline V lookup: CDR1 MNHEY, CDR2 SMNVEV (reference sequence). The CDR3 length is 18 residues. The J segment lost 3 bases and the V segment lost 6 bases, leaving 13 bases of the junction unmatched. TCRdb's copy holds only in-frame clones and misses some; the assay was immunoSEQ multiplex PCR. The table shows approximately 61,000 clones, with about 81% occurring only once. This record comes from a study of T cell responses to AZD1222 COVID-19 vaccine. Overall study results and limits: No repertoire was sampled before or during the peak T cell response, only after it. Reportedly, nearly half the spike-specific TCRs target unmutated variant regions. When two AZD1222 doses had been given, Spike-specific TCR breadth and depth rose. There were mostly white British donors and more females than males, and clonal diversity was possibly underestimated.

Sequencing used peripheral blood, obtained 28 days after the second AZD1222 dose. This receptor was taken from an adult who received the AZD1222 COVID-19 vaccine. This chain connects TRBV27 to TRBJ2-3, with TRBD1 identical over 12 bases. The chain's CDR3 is CASRRDRGRSGRTDTQYF. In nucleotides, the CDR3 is TGTGCCAGCAGACGGGACAGGGGGCGGAGTGGTAGAACAGATACGCAGTATTTT.